The T cell receptor beta chain described here comes from a study of early T cells in non-severe SARS-CoV-2 infection. Study in general: From unsorted whole blood, bulk RNA was sequenced, and the chains remained unpaired. General study results and limits: There was a bias toward anti-spike CD8 responses in VDJdb matching, which missed private and CD4 specificities.

This clonotype was detected ten times or more. Its antigen is not known. Molecules of cDNA were individually given unique molecular identifiers that were attached to them. TCRdb re-called the 5' RACE reads with MiXCR, one entry per CDR3 protein. The sample contains about 100,000 distinct CDR3 sequences, around 10% of which appear only once. Germline V CDR1 and CDR2: SGHVS, FQNEAQ. This CDR3 is 15 amino acids long. V was cut by 0 bases and J by 5 bases, with 14 bases left in between. This TCR was recovered from an adult who was a healthcare worker with PCR-confirmed SARS-CoV-2 infection or an uninfected control (not recorded which). Sequencing used whole blood. The chain has TRBV7-8 and TRBJ2-7, with D tentatively TRBD2 (5 bases). This CDR3 reads CASSLAGTEGNEQYF. CDR3 DNA: TGTGCCAGCAGCTTAGCGGGCACAGAGGGCAACGAGCAGTACTTC.